The T cell receptor beta chain under discussion was sequenced for a study of blood T cell repertoires in COVID-19. Study-level information: The samples span acute and convalescent COVID-19 from the United States, Italy and Spain. PBMCs, B-cell-depleted T cells, or T cells provided the cDNA or gDNA that made up the material.

The CDR3 contains 12 residues. Germline V CDR1 and CDR2: MGHDK, SYGVNS. V was clipped by 7 bases and J by 2 bases, with 8 bases between them. Original processing notes: Amplification of reference gene primers provided the estimated nucleated cell counts. Data came from immunoSEQ multiplex PCR; TCRdb stores just in-frame clones and leaves some out. V and J calls and clone size follow that table, whereas D and trimming were derived from the DNA. The sample lists around 130,000 clones, roughly 90% occurring once. This sequence originates from a man between 65 and 85 years old with active COVID-19. Material for sequencing was peripheral blood. The chain has TRBV25-1 and TRBJ1-2; maybe TRBD1 (5 bases). CDR3 amino acids: CASMGQNYGYTF. DNA of the CDR3: TGTGCCAGCATGGGGCAAAACTATGGCTACACCTTC.